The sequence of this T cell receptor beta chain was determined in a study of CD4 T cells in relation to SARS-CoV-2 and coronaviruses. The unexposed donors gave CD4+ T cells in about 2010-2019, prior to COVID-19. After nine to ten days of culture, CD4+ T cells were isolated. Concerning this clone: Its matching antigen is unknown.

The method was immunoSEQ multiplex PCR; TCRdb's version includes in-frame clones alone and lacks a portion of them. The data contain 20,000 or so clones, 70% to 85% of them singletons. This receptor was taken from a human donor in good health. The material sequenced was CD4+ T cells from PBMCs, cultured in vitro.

The CDR3 loop reads CASSYSAYGPENIQYF. The CDR3, as DNA: TGTGCCAGCAGTTACTCGGCATACGGGCCTGAAAACATTCAGTACTTC. The chain has TRBV6-5 and TRBJ2-4; D unclear. The CDR3 has 16 residues. Germline V gene data show CDR1 as MNHEY and CDR2 as SVGAGI. The V end lost 0 bases, the J end lost 5 bases, and 14 bases lay between the germline ends.